Reported below is one T cell receptor (beta chain). Up to about 2 ug genomic DNA was used for TCRB CDR3 amplification. The repertoire was sequenced with immunoSEQ multiplex PCR; TCRdb's copy has only in-frame clones and lacks some. The data hold fewer than 95,000 clones, with 85% observed a single time. The V and J ends lost 4 bases and 4 bases respectively, with 14 bases between them. The CDR3 is 14 residues long. Germline loops: CDR1 SGDLS, CDR2 YYNGEE. This sample is drawn from a study of glioma-infiltrating T cells after dendritic cell vaccination. Study details: Autologous tumor lysate was loaded overnight onto monocyte-derived dendritic cells grown about seven days with IL-4 and GM-CSF.

Specified time point: after dendritic cell vaccination, including at tumor progression/relapse. The source is a human donor with glioblastoma. This chain uses TRBV9 with TRBJ2-5; the D gene is possibly TRBD2 (5 bases). The sample here was blood, taken after dendritic cell vaccination. As DNA, the CDR3 is TGTGCCAGCAGCTTTGGACTCGCCCGAGAGACCCAGTACTTC. Its translation is CASSFGLARETQYF.